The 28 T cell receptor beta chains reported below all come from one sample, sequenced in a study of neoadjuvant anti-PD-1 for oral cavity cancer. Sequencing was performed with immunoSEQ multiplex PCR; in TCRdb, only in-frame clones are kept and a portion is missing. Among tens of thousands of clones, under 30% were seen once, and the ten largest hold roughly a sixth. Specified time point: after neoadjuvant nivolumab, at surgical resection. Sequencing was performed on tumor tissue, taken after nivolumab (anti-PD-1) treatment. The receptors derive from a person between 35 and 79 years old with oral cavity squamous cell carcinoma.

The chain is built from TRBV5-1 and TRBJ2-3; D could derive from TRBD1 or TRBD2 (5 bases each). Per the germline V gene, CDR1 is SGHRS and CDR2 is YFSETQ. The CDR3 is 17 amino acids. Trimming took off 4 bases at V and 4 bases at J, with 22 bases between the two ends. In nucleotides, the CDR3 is TGCGCCAGCAGCCGGGGCACTGGAACTAGGGTTCCAGATACGCAGTATTTT. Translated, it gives CASSRGTGTRVPDTQYF.

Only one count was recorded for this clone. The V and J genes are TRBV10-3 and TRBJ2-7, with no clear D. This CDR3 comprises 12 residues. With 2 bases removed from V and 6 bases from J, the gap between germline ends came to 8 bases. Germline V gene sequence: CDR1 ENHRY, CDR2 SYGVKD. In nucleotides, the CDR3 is TGTGCCATCAGTGAGGGTCCGGGCGAGCAGTACTTC. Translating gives CAISEGPGEQYF.

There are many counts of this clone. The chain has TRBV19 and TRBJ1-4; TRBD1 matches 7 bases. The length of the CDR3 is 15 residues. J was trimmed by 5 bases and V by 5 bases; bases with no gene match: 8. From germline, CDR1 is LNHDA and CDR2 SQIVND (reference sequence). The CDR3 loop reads CASSSDRARNEKLFF. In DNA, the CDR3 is TGTGCCAGTAGTTCCGACAGGGCAAGGAATGAAAAACTGTTTTTT.

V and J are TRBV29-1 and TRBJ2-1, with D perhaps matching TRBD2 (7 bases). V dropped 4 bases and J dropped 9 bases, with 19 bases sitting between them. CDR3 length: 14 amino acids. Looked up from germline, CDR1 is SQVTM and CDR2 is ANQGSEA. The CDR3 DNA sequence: TGCAGCGTTGTATCCGGGGGGCATGGGGGTGAGCAGTTCTTC. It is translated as CSVVSGGHGGEQFF.

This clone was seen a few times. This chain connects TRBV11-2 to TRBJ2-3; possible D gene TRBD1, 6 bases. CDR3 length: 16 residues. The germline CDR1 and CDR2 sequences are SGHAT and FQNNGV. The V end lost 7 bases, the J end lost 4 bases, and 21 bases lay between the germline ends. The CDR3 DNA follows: TGTGCCAGCACCCTACACAGGGATCCCGGGGCAGATACGCAGTATTTT. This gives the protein CASTLHRDPGADTQYF.

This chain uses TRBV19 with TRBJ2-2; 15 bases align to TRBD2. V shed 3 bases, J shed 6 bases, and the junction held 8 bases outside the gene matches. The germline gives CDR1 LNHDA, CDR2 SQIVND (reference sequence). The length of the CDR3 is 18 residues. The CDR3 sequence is CASSIYGLAGGDAGELFF. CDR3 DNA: TGTGCCAGTAGTATCTACGGACTAGCGGGAGGGGATGCCGGGGAGCTGTTTTTT.

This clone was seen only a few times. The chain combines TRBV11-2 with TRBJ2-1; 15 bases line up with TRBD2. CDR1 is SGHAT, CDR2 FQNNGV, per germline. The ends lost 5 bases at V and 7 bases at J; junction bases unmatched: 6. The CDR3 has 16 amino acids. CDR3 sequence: CASSPGLAGGQNEQFF. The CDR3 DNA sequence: TGTGCCAGCAGCCCCGGACTAGCGGGAGGGCAAAATGAGCAGTTCTTC.

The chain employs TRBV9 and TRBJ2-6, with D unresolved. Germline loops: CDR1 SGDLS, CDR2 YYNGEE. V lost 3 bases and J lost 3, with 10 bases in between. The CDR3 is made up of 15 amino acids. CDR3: CASSALPVGANVLTF. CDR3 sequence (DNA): TGTGCCAGCAGCGCCCTACCGGTTGGGGCCAACGTCCTGACTTTC.

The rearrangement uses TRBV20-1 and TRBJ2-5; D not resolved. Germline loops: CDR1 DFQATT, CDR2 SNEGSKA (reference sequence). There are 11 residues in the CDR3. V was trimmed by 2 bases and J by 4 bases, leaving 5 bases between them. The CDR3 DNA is TGCAGTGCTAGACAATTAGAGACCCAGTACTTC. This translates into CSARQLETQYF.

The CDR3 region is CAMQGALGQPQHF. CDR3 bases: TGTGCCATGCAGGGGGCGCTGGGTCAGCCCCAGCATTTT. The chain carries TRBV10-3 and TRBJ1-5; 8 bases map to TRBD1. The CDR3 totals 13 residues. Per the germline V gene, CDR1 is ENHRY and CDR2 is SYGVKD. The trim removed 9 bases at V and 6 bases at J, leaving 7 bases unmatched.

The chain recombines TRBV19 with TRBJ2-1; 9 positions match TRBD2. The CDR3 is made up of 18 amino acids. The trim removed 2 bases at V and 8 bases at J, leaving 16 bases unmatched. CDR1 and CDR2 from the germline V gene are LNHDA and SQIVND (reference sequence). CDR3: CASSIFGGGAGGMYEQFF. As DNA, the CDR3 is TGTGCCAGTAGTATATTTGGGGGGGGAGCGGGAGGTATGTATGAGCAGTTCTTC.

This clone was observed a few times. In DNA, the CDR3 is TGTGCCAGCAGCTCAGAGGATACGCAGTATTTT. It yields the protein CASSSEDTQYF. The V and J genes are TRBV7-9 and TRBJ2-3, with D uncertain. Deletions cut 4 bases from V and 6 bases from J, with 5 bases between. CDR1 SEHNR and CDR2 FQNEAQ come from the germline V gene (reference sequence). The CDR3 runs to 11 residues.

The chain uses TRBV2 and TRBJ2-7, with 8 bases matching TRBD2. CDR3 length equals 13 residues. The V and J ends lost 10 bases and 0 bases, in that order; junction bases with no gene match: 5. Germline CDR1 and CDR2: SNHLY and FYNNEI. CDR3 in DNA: TGTGCCACCGATAGCGGGAACTCCTACGAGCAGTACTTC. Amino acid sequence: CATDSGNSYEQYF.

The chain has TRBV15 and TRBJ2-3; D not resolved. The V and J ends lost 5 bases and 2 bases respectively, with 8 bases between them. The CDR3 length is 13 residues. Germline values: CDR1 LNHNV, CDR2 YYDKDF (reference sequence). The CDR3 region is CATSPLDTDTQYF. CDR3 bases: TGTGCCACCAGCCCACTGGACACAGATACGCAGTATTTT.

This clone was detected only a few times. Here the CDR3 reads CASSLGGPDTQYF. In nucleotides, the CDR3 is TGCGCCAGCAGCTTAGGGGGCCCAGATACGCAGTATTTT. V usage is TRBV5-1 and J usage is TRBJ2-3, with TRBD1 matching 7 bases. The CDR3 covers 13 residues. CDR1 and CDR2 (germline): SGHRS, YFSETQ. Unmatched junction bases numbered 1, after V lost 2 bases and J lost 4 bases.

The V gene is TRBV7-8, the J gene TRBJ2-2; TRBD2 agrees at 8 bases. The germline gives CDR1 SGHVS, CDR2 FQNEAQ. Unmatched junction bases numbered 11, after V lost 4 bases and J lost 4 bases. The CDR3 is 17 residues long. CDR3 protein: CASSSSGTSAGTGELFF. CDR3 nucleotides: TGTGCCAGCAGCTCGTCCGGGACTAGTGCGGGCACCGGGGAGCTGTTTTTT.

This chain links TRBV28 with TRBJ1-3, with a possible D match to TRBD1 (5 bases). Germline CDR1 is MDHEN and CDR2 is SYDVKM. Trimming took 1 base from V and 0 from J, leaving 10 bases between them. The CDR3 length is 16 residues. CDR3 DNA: TGTGCCAGCAGTTTATATGGGGACTACTCTGGAAACACCATATATTTT. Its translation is CASSLYGDYSGNTIYF.

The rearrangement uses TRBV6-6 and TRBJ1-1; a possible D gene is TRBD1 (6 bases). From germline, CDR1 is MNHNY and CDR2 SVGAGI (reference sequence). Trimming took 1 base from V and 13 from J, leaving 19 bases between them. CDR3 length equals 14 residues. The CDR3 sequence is CASSYFDRSGVGFF. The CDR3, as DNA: TGTGCCAGCAGTTACTTCGACAGGTCCGGGGTAGGTTTCTTT.

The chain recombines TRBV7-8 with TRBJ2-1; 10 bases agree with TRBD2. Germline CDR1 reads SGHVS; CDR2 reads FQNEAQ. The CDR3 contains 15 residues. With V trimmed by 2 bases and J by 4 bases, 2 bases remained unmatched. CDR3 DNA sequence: TGTGCCAGCAGCTTAACAGCGGGAGGGTACAATGAGCAGTTCTTC. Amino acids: CASSLTAGGYNEQFF.

The CDR3 DNA sequence: TGTGCCAGCAGCCGAAATAGCGGGAGTAATCTCGGGGAGCTGTTTTTT. It translates to CASSRNSGSNLGELFF. The gene calls are TRBV9 and TRBJ2-2, with 9 nucleotides matching TRBD2. V was pared by 4 bases and J by 7 bases, with 11 bases of the junction left unmatched. The CDR3 sequence is 16 residues long. Germline loops: CDR1 SGDLS, CDR2 YYNGEE.

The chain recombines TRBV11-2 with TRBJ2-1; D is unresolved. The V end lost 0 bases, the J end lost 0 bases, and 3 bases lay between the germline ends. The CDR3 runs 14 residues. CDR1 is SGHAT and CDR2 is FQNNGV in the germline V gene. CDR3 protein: CASSLDYSYNEQFF. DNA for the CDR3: TGTGCCAGCAGCTTAGACTACTCCTACAATGAGCAGTTCTTC. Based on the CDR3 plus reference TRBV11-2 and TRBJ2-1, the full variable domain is EAGVAQSPRYKIIEKRQSVAFWCNPISGHATLYWYQQILGQGPKLLIQFQNNGVVDDSQLPKDRFSAERLKGVDSTLKIQPAKLEDSAVYLCASSLDYSYNEQFFGPGTRLTVL.

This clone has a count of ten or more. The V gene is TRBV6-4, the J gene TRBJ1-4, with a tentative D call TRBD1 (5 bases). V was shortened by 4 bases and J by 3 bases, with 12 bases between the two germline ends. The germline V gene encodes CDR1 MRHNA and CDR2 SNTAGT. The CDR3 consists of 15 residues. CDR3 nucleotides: TGTGCCAGCAGTGGCCCCAGGGCCTCTAATGAAAAACTGTTTTTT. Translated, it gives CASSGPRASNEKLFF.

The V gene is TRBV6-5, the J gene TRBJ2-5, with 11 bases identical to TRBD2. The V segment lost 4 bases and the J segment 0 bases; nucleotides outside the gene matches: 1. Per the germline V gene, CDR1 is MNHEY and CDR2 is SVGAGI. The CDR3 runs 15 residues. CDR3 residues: CASSLAGGNQETQYF. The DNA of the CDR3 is TGTGCCAGCAGTTTAGCGGGGGGGAACCAAGAGACCCAGTACTTC.

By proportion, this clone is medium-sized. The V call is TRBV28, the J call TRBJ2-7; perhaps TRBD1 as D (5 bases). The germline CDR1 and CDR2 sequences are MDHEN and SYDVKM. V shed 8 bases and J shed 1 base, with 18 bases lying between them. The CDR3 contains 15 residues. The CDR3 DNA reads TGTGCCAGCGGTATGGGGCCACCCGATTCCTACGAGCAGTACTTC. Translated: CASGMGPPDSYEQYF.

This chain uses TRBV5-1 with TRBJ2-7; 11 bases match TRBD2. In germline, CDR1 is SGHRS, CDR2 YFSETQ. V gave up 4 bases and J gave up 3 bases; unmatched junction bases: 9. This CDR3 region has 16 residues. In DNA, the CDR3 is TGCGCCAGCAGCCCCCTCCAGACTAGCGGGGACTACGAGCAGTACTTC. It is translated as CASSPLQTSGDYEQYF.

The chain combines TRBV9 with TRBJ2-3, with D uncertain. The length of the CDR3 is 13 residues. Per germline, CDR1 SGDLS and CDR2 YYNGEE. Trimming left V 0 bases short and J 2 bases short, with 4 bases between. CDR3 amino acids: CASSVGPTDTQYF. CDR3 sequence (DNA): TGTGCCAGCAGCGTAGGGCCCACAGATACGCAGTATTTT.

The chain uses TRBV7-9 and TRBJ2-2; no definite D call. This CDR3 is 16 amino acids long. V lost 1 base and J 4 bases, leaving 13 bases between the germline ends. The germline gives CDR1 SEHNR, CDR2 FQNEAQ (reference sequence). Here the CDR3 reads CASSLGRTSSTGELFF. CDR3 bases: TGTGCCAGCAGCTTAGGTAGAACCTCGAGCACCGGGGAGCTGTTTTTT.

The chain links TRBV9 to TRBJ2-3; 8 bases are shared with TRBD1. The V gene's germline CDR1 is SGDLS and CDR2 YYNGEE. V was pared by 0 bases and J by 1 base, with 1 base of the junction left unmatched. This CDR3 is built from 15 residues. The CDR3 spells CASSVDRGGTDTQYF. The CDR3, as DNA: TGTGCCAGCAGCGTAGACAGGGGGGGCACAGATACGCAGTATTTT.